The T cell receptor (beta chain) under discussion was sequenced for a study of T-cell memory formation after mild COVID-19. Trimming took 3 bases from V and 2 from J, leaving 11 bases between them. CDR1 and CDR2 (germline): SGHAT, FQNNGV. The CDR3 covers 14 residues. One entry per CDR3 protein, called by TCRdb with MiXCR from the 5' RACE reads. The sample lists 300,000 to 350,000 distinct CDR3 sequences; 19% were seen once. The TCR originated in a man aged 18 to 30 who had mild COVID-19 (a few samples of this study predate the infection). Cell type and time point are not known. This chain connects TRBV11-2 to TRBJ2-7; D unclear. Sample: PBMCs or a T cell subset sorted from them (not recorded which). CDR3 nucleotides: TGTGCCAGCAGCTTGCTCAACGGCGCCTACGAGCAGTACTTC. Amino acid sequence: CASSLLNGAYEQYF.